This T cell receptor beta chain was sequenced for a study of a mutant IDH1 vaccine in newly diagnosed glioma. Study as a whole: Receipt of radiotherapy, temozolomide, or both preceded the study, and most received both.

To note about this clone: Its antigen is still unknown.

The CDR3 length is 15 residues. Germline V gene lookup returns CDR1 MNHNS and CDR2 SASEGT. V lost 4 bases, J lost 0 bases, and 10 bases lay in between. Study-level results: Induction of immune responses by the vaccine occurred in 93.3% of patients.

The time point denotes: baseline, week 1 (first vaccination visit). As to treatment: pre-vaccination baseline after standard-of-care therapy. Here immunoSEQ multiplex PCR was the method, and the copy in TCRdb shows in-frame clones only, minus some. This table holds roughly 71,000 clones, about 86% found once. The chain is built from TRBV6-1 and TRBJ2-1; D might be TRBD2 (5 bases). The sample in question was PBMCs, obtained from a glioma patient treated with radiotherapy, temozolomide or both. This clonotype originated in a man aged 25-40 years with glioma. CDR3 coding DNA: TGTGCCAGCAGTGCCGGACTTGCCTCCTACAATGAGCAGTTCTTC. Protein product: CASSAGLASYNEQFF.